What follows is one TCR beta chain and its context. The data are from a study of blood T cell repertoires in COVID-19. Study-level information: The analysed material was cDNA or gDNA that came from T cells, B-cell-depleted T cells, or PBMCs.

Trimming took 3 bases from V and 0 from J, leaving 9 bases between them. Looked up from germline, CDR1 is SGHRS and CDR2 is YFSETQ. This CDR3 contains 14 residues. Per the authors' pipeline: Cell counts per sample came from amplifying reference gene primers. Measured with immunoSEQ multiplex PCR; TCRdb has only the in-frame clones, and not every one. Clone size and the V and J calls come from that table; the DNA yielded D and trimming. The table shows over 60,000 clones, with 70% to 90% occurring only once. The TCR was taken from a woman of 80 years or more with active COVID-19. The rearrangement joins TRBV5-1 to TRBJ1-1; tentatively, D is TRBD1 (5 bases). Sequencing was carried out using peripheral blood. The CDR3 DNA follows: TGCGCCAGCAGCTACATAGGGGTGAACACTGAAGCTTTCTTT. It encodes CASSYIGVNTEAFF. The variable domain in full, completed from reference TRBV5-1 and TRBJ1-1, reads KAGVTQTPRYLIKTRGQQVTLSCSPISGHRSVSWYQQTPGQGLQFLFEYFSETQRNKGNFPGRFSGRQFSNSRSEMNVSTLELGDSALYLCASSYIGVNTEAFFGQGTRLTVV.